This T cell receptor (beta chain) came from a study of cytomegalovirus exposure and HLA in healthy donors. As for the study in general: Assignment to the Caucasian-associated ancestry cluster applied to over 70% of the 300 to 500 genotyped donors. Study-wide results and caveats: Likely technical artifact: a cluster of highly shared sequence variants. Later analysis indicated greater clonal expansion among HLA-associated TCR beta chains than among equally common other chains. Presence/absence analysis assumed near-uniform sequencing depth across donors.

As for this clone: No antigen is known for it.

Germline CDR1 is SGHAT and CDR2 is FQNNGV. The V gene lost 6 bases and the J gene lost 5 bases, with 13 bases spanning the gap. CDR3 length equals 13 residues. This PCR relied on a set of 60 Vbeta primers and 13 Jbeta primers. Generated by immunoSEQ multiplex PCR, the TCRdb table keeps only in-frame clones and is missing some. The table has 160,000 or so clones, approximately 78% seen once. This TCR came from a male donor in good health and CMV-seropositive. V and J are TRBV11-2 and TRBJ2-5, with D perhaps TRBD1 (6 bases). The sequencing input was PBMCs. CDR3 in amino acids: CASRQQGRETQYF. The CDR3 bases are TGTGCCAGCAGACAACAGGGAAGGGAGACCCAGTACTTC.